This T cell receptor (beta chain) was captured in a study of OX40 agonist ivuxolimab in advanced cancers. Assay: immunoSEQ multiplex PCR; the TCRdb copy retains only in-frame clones and omits some. Of under 80,000 clones in the sample, roughly 90% were seen once. The CDR3 has 15 residues. Trimming took 2 bases from V and 2 from J, leaving 10 bases between them. Per germline, CDR1 LNHDA and CDR2 SQIVND (reference sequence). Sequenced material: CD4+ or CD8+ T cells sorted from blood, taken in a trial of the OX40 agonist ivuxolimab. The chain has TRBV19 and TRBJ2-1, with D tentatively TRBD2 (6 bases). This clonotype was sampled from an adult with an advanced solid tumor such as melanoma, head and neck, liver or kidney cancer. The CDR3 DNA reads TGTGCCAGTAGTATACTAGCGATAGCCTACAATGAGCAGTTCTTC. It specifies CASSILAIAYNEQFF. Full variable domain (remainder filled in from reference TRBV19 and TRBJ2-1): DGGITQSPKYLFRKEGQNVTLSCEQNLNHDAMYWYRQDPGQGLRLIYYSQIVNDFQKGDIAEGYSVSREKKESFPLTVTSAQKNPTAFYLCASSILAIAYNEQFFGPGTRLTVL.